This T cell receptor (beta chain) was identified in a study of shared clonotypes between healthy human individuals. As for the study in general: The cohort had two women and three men, ages 18 to 49.

The CDR3 covers 18 residues. V dropped 5 bases and J dropped 5; count of bases not matched to a gene: 16. From germline, CDR1 is SGHTA and CDR2 FQGNSA. Using immunoSEQ multiplex PCR, the repertoire was profiled, and TCRdb retains in-frame clones only, with some absent. The sample has 470,000 or so clones; around 73% are singletons. The sequencing input was PBMCs. The sequence came from a woman between 35 and 50 years old in good health. Some clones in this sample may be carry-over from other donors' samples. This chain connects TRBV7-2 to TRBJ2-5; 11 bases fit TRBD2. The CDR3 loop is CASSAVSSGRPGEETQYF. The CDR3 nucleotides read TGTGCCAGCAGCGCCGTTTCTAGCGGGAGGCCCGGGGAGGAGACCCAGTACTTC.